These 28 T cell receptor beta chains were all obtained from the same sample, sequenced in a study of control samples from healthy donors and cancer patients. This table comes from immunoSEQ multiplex PCR, and its TCRdb copy is limited to in-frame clones, with some not included. This repertoire shows about 150,000 clones, about 91% found once; its top ten account for approximately 1.6%. Sequencing was carried out using blood. These receptors all stem from a man younger than 35 in good health.

J is TRBJ1-5 and V is TRBV3-1 (or the pseudogene TRBV3-2); D might be TRBD1 (5 bases). The V gene's germline CDR1 is LGHDT and CDR2 YNNKEL (reference sequence). V was shortened by 0 bases and J by 3 bases, with 9 bases between the two germline ends. The CDR3 extends over 15 amino acids. In DNA form, the CDR3 reads TGTGCCAGCAGCCAAGATGAACAGGTCAATCAGCCCCAGCATTTT. Amino acid sequence: CASSQDEQVNQPQHF.

The J gene is TRBJ1-5, the V gene TRBV11-2; TRBD1 is a possible D gene (5 bases). The CDR3 runs to 13 residues. V was cut by 5 bases and J by 12 bases, with 17 bases left in between. The germline V gene has CDR1 SGHAT and CDR2 FQNNGV. CDR3 coding DNA: TGTGCCAGCAGCCTAAATCGGGGCCTTCACCAGCATTTT. Translated, it gives CASSLNRGLHQHF.

This sequence joins TRBV7-9 and TRBJ2-1; D possibly uses TRBD1 or TRBD2 (5 bases each). CDR1 and CDR2 (germline): SEHNR, FQNEAQ (reference sequence). This CDR3 contains 16 residues. V gave up 5 bases and J gave up 1 base, with 15 bases separating them. DNA of the CDR3: TGTGCCAGCAGCCCCGGCTCCGGGGCGTCCTACAATGAGCAGTTCTTC. Translating it yields CASSPGSGASYNEQFF.

The rearrangement joins TRBV28 to TRBJ1-3, with TRBD1 matching 11 bases. CDR1 is MDHEN, CDR2 SYDVKM, per germline. J was trimmed by 14 bases and V by 5 bases; bases with no gene match: 5. This CDR3 region has 12 residues. CDR3 loop: CASSRDRGAVYF. The CDR3 nucleotides are TGTGCCAGCAGTCGGGACAGGGGGGCGGTATATTTT.

V and J are TRBV5-1 and TRBJ2-7; D not certain. CDR3 size: 14 residues. The germline V gene has CDR1 SGHRS and CDR2 YFSETQ. V dropped 0 bases and J dropped 2 bases, with 9 bases sitting between them. CDR3 nucleotide sequence: TGCGCCAGCAGCTTGGACGTGGGGACCTACGAGCAGTACTTC. Translating it yields CASSLDVGTYEQYF.

The rearrangement uses TRBV4-1 and TRBJ1-6; 10 bases fit TRBD1. V shed 2 bases, J shed 10 bases, and the junction held 8 bases outside the gene matches. The CDR3 is 16 residues long. Germline values: CDR1 MGHRA, CDR2 YSYEKL. In nucleotides, the CDR3 is TGCGCCAGCAGCCAACGTCCTCGGGACAGGGGCTCACCCCTCCACTTT. Residues: CASSQRPRDRGSPLHF.

The chain joins TRBV9 to TRBJ2-3, with 10 bases that match TRBD2. Germline V gene data show CDR1 as SGDLS and CDR2 as YYNGEE. After removal of 4 bases from V and 4 bases from J, the junction contained 3 bases not matched to a gene. The CDR3 loop spans 14 amino acids. The CDR3 DNA sequence: TGTGCCAGCAGCCAAGCGGGGGGGCCAGATACGCAGTATTTT. It encodes CASSQAGGPDTQYF.

V is TRBV7-8 and J is TRBJ2-6; D not certain. Deletions cut 5 bases from V and 1 base from J, with 15 bases between. Germline assignment: CDR1 SGHVS and CDR2 FQNEAQ. The CDR3 runs 17 residues. The CDR3 spells CASSHLNPLSGANVLTF. The CDR3 DNA is TGTGCCAGCAGCCACCTAAATCCCCTATCTGGGGCCAACGTCCTGACTTTC.

V is TRBV9 and J is TRBJ1-3; 9 bases map to TRBD1. The CDR3 sequence is 15 residues long. V lost 4 bases to trimming and J lost 3 bases; unmatched junction nucleotides: 5. CDR1 and CDR2 from the germline V gene are SGDLS and YYNGEE. CDR3 nucleotide sequence: TGTGCCAGCAGCCTGGGACAGGGATATGGAAACACCATATATTTT. Translation: CASSLGQGYGNTIYF. The full variable domain, with the rest looked up from reference TRBV9 and TRBJ1-3, is DSGVTQTPKHLITATGQRVTLRCSPRSGDLSVYWYQQSLDQGLQFLIQYYNGEERAKGNILERFSAQQFPDLHSELNLSSLELGDSALYFCASSLGQGYGNTIYFGEGSWLTVV.

The chain couples TRBV21-1 to TRBJ2-4. TRBV21-1 is a documented pseudogene. This CDR3 has 14 residues. The CDR3 DNA reads as TGTGCCAGCAGCAAAGAGGTGCGGGACAACCGAGAGTACTTC. It specifies CASSKEVRDNREYF.

CDR3 nucleotides: TGTGCCAGCAGCCCCGGGACGCAGTCCTACGAGCAGTACTTC. Translating it yields CASSPGTQSYEQYF. The chain carries TRBV4-2 and TRBJ2-7; D might be TRBD1 or TRBD2, each matching 5 bases. The V end was cut by 4 bases, the J end by 1 base, with 11 bases between. The CDR3 is 14 amino acids. Germline values: CDR1 LGHNA, CDR2 YNFKEQ.

This clone was observed a single time. J is TRBJ1-5 and V is TRBV6-2 or TRBV6-3, with D unresolved. Germline loops: CDR1 MNHEY, CDR2 SVGEGT. The CDR3 covers 15 residues. V lost 4 bases and J 5 bases, leaving 15 bases between the germline ends. As DNA, the CDR3 is TGTGCCAGCAGTTCGGTGACACCTATTTATCAGCCCCAGCATTTT. Residues: CASSSVTPIYQPQHF.

The chain couples TRBV19 to TRBJ1-1; D might be TRBD1 (5 bases). Germline CDR1 and CDR2: LNHDA and SQIVND (reference sequence). Deletions cut 4 bases from V and 1 base from J, with 7 bases between. This CDR3 comprises 13 residues. DNA for the CDR3: TGTGCCAGTAGTAGTGACAGGAACACTGAAGCTTTCTTT. Its translation is CASSSDRNTEAFF.

V is TRBV7-3 and J is TRBJ2-7, with D perhaps TRBD1 or TRBD2 (6 bases each). Between the trimmed V and J ends, which lost 2 bases and 2 bases, there was a span of 10 bases. Looked up from germline, CDR1 is SGHTA and CDR2 is FQGTGA. The CDR3 is 14 residues long. The CDR3 protein is CASSLSGEAYEQYF. As DNA, the CDR3 is TGTGCCAGCAGCTTATCAGGGGAGGCCTACGAGCAGTACTTC. The variable domain in full, with the rest retrieved from reference TRBV7-3 and TRBJ2-7, is GAGVSQTPSNKVTEKGKYVELRCDPISGHTALYWYRQSLGQGPEFLIYFQGTGAADDSGLPNDRFFAVRPEGSVSTLKIQRTERGDSAVYLCASSLSGEAYEQYFGPGTRLTVT.

This chain joins TRBV9 and TRBJ2-2, with D possibly being TRBD1 (5 bases). The length of the CDR3 is 15 residues. The V gene lost 3 bases and the J gene lost 5 bases, with 14 bases spanning the gap. Germline V CDR1 and CDR2: SGDLS, YYNGEE. The DNA of the CDR3 is TGTGCCAGCAGCGGAACCCGACAGTTAACCGGGGAGCTGTTTTTT. This encodes CASSGTRQLTGELFF.

This rearrangement joins TRBV28 to TRBJ2-7; 10 bases are a match to TRBD2. The CDR3 is made up of 15 amino acids. V trimming: 6 bases; J trimming: 7 bases; junction bases outside the gene matches: 12. Germline V gene sequence: CDR1 MDHEN, CDR2 SYDVKM. This CDR3 reads CASRAGTSETREQYF. DNA for the CDR3: TGTGCCAGCAGGGCCGGGACTAGCGAGACTCGGGAGCAGTACTTC.

The rearrangement joins TRBV7-3 to TRBJ2-3, with TRBD2 identical over 8 bases. The CDR3 consists of 15 residues. The V gene's germline CDR1 is SGHTA and CDR2 FQGTGA. Losses at the gene ends were 3 bases for V and 0 bases for J; bases not matched to a gene: 2. The CDR3 nucleotides are TGTGCCAGCAGCTTCAGCGGGGGAAGCACAGATACGCAGTATTTT. This codes for CASSFSGGSTDTQYF.

This sequence joins TRBV5-6 and TRBJ2-7; TRBD1 or TRBD2 may be the D gene (5 bases each). V lost 4 bases, J lost 0 bases, and 14 bases lay in between. CDR1 and CDR2 from the germline V gene are SGHDT and YYEEEE. The CDR3 spans 15 residues. CDR3 amino acids: CASSPRDGSSYEQYF. The DNA of the CDR3 is TGTGCCAGCAGCCCACGGGACGGCAGCTCCTACGAGCAGTACTTC.

The chain recombines TRBV6-6 with TRBJ2-2; no definite D call. The CDR3 runs 14 residues. Germline values: CDR1 MNHNY, CDR2 SVGAGI (reference sequence). V was pared by 5 bases and J by 1 base, with 8 bases between. DNA of the CDR3: TGTGCCAGCAGTCAATATAAGAACACCGGGGAGCTGTTTTTT. Protein: CASSQYKNTGELFF.

The rearrangement links TRBV6-1 to TRBJ1-6, with unresolved D. Trimming shortened V by 3 bases and J by 3 bases, and 0 bases separated the two germline ends. CDR1 and CDR2 from the germline V gene are MNHNS and SASEGT. The CDR3 loop spans 12 amino acids. DNA of the CDR3: TGTGCCAGCAGTGACTATAATTCACCCCTCCACTTT. This codes for CASSDYNSPLHF.

The J gene is TRBJ2-5, the V gene TRBV3-1 (or the pseudogene TRBV3-2), with 11 bases lining up with TRBD2. The CDR3 has 15 amino acids. The germline V gene encodes CDR1 LGHDT and CDR2 YNNKEL (reference sequence). J was trimmed by 4 bases and V by 4 bases; bases with no gene match: 5. CDR3 residues: CASSPLGLAGETQYF. CDR3 sequence (DNA): TGTGCCAGCAGCCCTCTAGGACTAGCGGGAGAGACCCAGTACTTC.

This chain links TRBV14 with TRBJ1-1; no clear D. Germline CDR1 is SGHDN and CDR2 is FVKESK. This CDR3 spans 11 amino acids. Deletions cut 3 bases from V and 7 bases from J, with 6 bases between. The CDR3 loop reads CASSQGVEAFF. The CDR3 nucleotides read TGTGCCAGCAGCCAGGGAGTTGAAGCTTTCTTT.

The chain is built from TRBV18 and TRBJ2-2; the D gene is possibly TRBD2 (5 bases). The CDR3 runs 14 residues. The V and J ends lost 2 bases and 7 bases respectively, with 11 bases between them. Germline CDR1 KGHSH, CDR2 LQKENI. The DNA of the CDR3 is TGTGCCAGCTCACCAGGGAGCGCAGGCGGGGAGCTGTTTTTT. Its translation: CASSPGSAGGELFF.

The rearrangement uses TRBV12-3 or TRBV12-4 and TRBJ1-2, with 9 bases aligning to TRBD1. The CDR3 covers 13 residues. J lost 8 bases, V lost 3 bases, and 4 bases had no gene match. The CDR3 spells CASSFRTGDGYTF. The CDR3 DNA reads as TGTGCCAGCAGTTTCAGGACAGGGGACGGCTACACCTTC.

The chain links TRBV7-3 to TRBJ2-3, with D maybe TRBD1 (6 bases). V lost 3 bases and J 5 bases, leaving 15 bases between the germline ends. Germline V CDR1 and CDR2: SGHTA, FQGTGA. The CDR3 is 15 amino acids. The CDR3 nucleotides are TGTGCCAGCAGCTTGCGGACAGCCCCTCTAGATACGCAGTATTTT. Protein: CASSLRTAPLDTQYF.

DNA for the CDR3: TGTGCCAGCAGCTTACGGCCGGGACTAGCGGGTGAGCAGTTCTTC. Its protein is CASSLRPGLAGEQFF. V is TRBV7-3 and J is TRBJ2-1; TRBD2 matches 12 bases. This CDR3 is 15 amino acids long. V was clipped by 2 bases and J by 9 bases; unmatched bases: 5. The germline CDR1 and CDR2 sequences are SGHTA and FQGTGA.

The table lists this clone with a count of one. V gene TRBV14 combines with J gene TRBJ1-2; 9 nucleotides align to TRBD1. With V trimmed by 3 bases and J by 3 bases, 5 bases remained unmatched. Germline-derived CDR1 and CDR2 are SGHDN and FVKESK. The CDR3 has 15 residues. The CDR3 DNA reads TGTGCCAGCAGCCAGAAGGACAGGGGCTACTATGGCTACACCTTC. It yields the protein CASSQKDRGYYGYTF. Full variable domain (rest looked up from reference TRBV14 and TRBJ1-2): EAGVTQFPSHSVIEKGQTVTLRCDPISGHDNLYWYRRVMGKEIKFLLHFVKESKQDESGMPNNRFLAERTGGTYSTLKVQPAELEDSGVYFCASSQKDRGYYGYTFGSGTRLTVV.

The chain joins TRBV5-6 to TRBJ2-2; 10 nucleotides match TRBD2. CDR1 is SGHDT, CDR2 YYEEEE, per germline. This CDR3 spans 16 amino acids. V lost 2 bases to trimming and J lost 4 bases; unmatched junction nucleotides: 5. The CDR3 bases are TGTGCCAGCAGCTTCCCTAGCGGGGGAGCCACCGGGGAGCTGTTTTTT. Translating gives CASSFPSGGATGELFF.